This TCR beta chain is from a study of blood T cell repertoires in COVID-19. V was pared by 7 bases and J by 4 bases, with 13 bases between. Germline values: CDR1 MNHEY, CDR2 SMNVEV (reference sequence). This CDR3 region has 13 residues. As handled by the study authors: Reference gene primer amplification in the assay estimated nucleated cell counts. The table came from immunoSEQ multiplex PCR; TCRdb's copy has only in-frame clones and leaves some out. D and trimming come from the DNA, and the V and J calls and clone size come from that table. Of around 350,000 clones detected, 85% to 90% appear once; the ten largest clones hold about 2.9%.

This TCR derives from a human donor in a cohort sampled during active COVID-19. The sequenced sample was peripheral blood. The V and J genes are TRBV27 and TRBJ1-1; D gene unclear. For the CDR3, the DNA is TGTGCCAGCAATCCCGGGGTCGGCACTGAAGCTTTCTTT. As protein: CASNPGVGTEAFF.